This T cell receptor (beta chain) was identified in a study of metastatic and nonmetastatic thyroid tumors. Study in general: For malignant and benign thyroid patients, tumor or nodule tissue and blood were the sources whose repertoires were compared.

Many counts were recorded for this clone. What it binds is not known. A much larger clone differs from this one at a single base, so this may be a read error. Not a single patient had been given any form of treatment at any point before undergoing thyroid surgery. TCRdb re-analyzed the PCR reads through MiXCR. The repertoire holds approximately 35,000 clones, with around 17% as singletons. General study findings and limits: Reported TCR beta diversity, measured in blood and tumor, was significantly higher for malignant thyroid tumors than for benign nodules.

CDR3 length equals 13 residues. V gave up 11 bases and J gave up 6 bases; unmatched junction bases: 13. Germline-derived CDR1 and CDR2 are SGHTA and FQGNSA. The receptor's source is a male donor with papillary thyroid cancer or a benign thyroid nodule (not recorded which). Some clones in this sample may be carry-over from other donors' samples. The chain joins TRBV7-2 to TRBJ2-7; 7 bases align to TRBD2. Sequenced: blood. The CDR3 here is CACTTAGVSEQYF. CDR3 sequence (DNA): TGTGCCTGTACGACCGCGGGAGTCTCCGAGCAGTACTTC.